The clone carrying this T cell receptor (beta chain) occurred a few times. With 2 bases removed from V and 6 bases from J, the gap between germline ends came to 6 bases. CDR1 is MNHNS and CDR2 is SASEGT in the germline V gene. This CDR3 is built from 12 residues. The data are from a study of blood T cells in healthy people across ages. A sample-barcoded 5' primer and a J-beta primer mix were used in a second PCR of roughly 7 to 12 cycles. TCRdb recomputed calls from the 5' RACE reads with MiXCR, one row per CDR3 protein. The sample gives about 800,000 distinct CDR3 sequences, roughly 25% of which show up once; 3% to 4% is in the top ten. The sample was also reused in another study, on T cells of mothers and their children. Per that paper: For the second PCR, the M1S primer put in sample barcodes and 2-4 random nucleotides. Persistent microchimeric T cell clones were sought, and none were detected.

The receptor's source is a boy aged 5 to 17 in good health. The chain combines TRBV6-1 with TRBJ2-3; D unclear. Sequenced sample: blood. The CDR3 spells CASSETRDTQYF. CDR3 nucleotide sequence: TGTGCCAGCAGTGAAACCCGGGATACGCAGTATTTT.